The next 23 T cell receptor beta chains were all read from a single sample in a study of shared clonotypes between healthy human individuals. Data came from immunoSEQ multiplex PCR; TCRdb stores just in-frame clones and leaves some out. This sample has nearly 1,000,000 clones; around 80% occur once, and the top ten carry over 1.3%. Sequencing input: memory CD4+ T cells sorted from blood. Subset defined: CD45RA-negative fraction. All receptors come from a man younger than 35 in good health.

This clone was recorded only once. This sequence joins TRBV18 and TRBJ2-1, with D possibly matching TRBD2 (5 bases). With 2 bases removed from V and 6 bases from J, the gap between germline ends came to 14 bases. The CDR3 has 15 residues. Per germline, CDR1 KGHSH and CDR2 LQKENI. CDR3 residues: CASSPNIAGTNEQFF. The CDR3 DNA reads TGTGCCAGCTCACCAAACATCGCGGGTACCAATGAGCAGTTCTTC.

V gene TRBV2 combines with J gene TRBJ1-6; D gene ambiguous. Germline V lookup: CDR1 SNHLY, CDR2 FYNNEI. V was pared by 3 bases and J by 5 bases, with 14 bases between. The CDR3 totals 16 residues. CDR3 nucleotide sequence: TGTGCCAGCAGTGACACCCTCCTTCGTAATAATTCACCCCTCCACTTT. This encodes CASSDTLLRNNSPLHF.

The chain couples TRBV28 to TRBJ1-5, with no clear D. The ends were cut back, 6 bases at V and 0 bases at J, with 12 bases in the middle. The CDR3 is made up of 15 amino acids. Germline V lookup: CDR1 MDHEN, CDR2 SYDVKM. CDR3 loop: CASSLTVLSNQPQHF. CDR3 DNA: TGTGCCAGCAGCCTAACCGTCCTTAGCAATCAGCCCCAGCATTTT.

The rearrangement links TRBV7-6 to TRBJ2-7, with 9 bases that match TRBD1. Germline V lookup: CDR1 SGHVS, CDR2 FNYEAQ. The CDR3 length is 15 residues. The junction had 7 bases not matched to a gene; V was cut back by 6 bases and J by 1 base. The CDR3, as DNA: TGTGCCAGCAGTTCCGGGACAGGGCCTTCCTACGAGCAGTACTTC. Protein product: CASSSGTGPSYEQYF.

V gene TRBV10-1 combines with J gene TRBJ2-7; D gene unclear. This CDR3 is built from 17 residues. The germline V gene has CDR1 WNHNN and CDR2 SYGVQD (reference sequence). With 0 bases removed from V and 0 bases from J, the gap between germline ends came to 15 bases. CDR3 coding DNA: TGCGCCAGCAGTGAGTCGACTCAGCCCAAGAGCTCCTACGAGCAGTACTTC. Amino acids: CASSESTQPKSSYEQYF.

The chain carries TRBV15 and TRBJ1-3; D gene unclear. Germline V gene sequence: CDR1 LNHNV, CDR2 YYDKDF (reference sequence). V lost 1 base and J 4 bases, leaving 5 bases between the germline ends. This CDR3 spans 13 amino acids. In DNA form, the CDR3 reads TGTGCCACCAGCAGAGTGGGGGGAAACACCATATATTTT. Translated, it gives CATSRVGGNTIYF.

The chain is built from TRBV5-6 and TRBJ2-3, with D unresolved. The CDR3 loop spans 19 amino acids. V was trimmed by 0 bases and J by 2 bases, leaving 22 bases between them. CDR1 and CDR2 (germline): SGHDT, YYEEEE. The CDR3 bases are TGTGCCAGCAGCTTGGGCGATCGAGGCAGGACCTCCCCCACAGATACGCAGTATTTT. This encodes CASSLGDRGRTSPTDTQYF.

This clone appeared a single time. This specimen includes other DNA sequences encoding the same CDR3. The J gene is TRBJ2-1, the V gene TRBV7-8; 11 bases map to TRBD2. In germline, CDR1 is SGHVS, CDR2 FQNEAQ. The V and J ends lost 4 bases and 4 bases, in that order; junction bases with no gene match: 3. The length of the CDR3 is 15 residues. CDR3: CASSSGTSGYNEQFF. DNA for the CDR3: TGTGCCAGCAGCTCAGGGACTAGCGGTTACAATGAGCAGTTCTTC.

Comment on this clone: The same CDR3 arises from other DNA sequences in this sample as well. This chain joins TRBV5-1 and TRBJ2-7; D unclear. Between the trimmed V and J ends, which lost 4 bases and 3 bases, there was a span of 5 bases. The CDR3 is 11 amino acids. Germline V gives CDR1 SGHRS, CDR2 YFSETQ. As DNA, the CDR3 is TGCGCCAGCAGCGCAAGCTACGAGCAGTACTTC. Amino acid sequence: CASSASYEQYF.

The genes are TRBV5-1 and TRBJ2-5; D remains ambiguous. The CDR3 covers 14 residues. Germline CDR1 and CDR2: SGHRS and YFSETQ. The germline V and J ends were trimmed by 0 bases and 6 bases, with 12 bases remaining between them. CDR3 sequence (DNA): TGCGCCAGCAGCTTGGGGCTGGGTGAGCAGACCCAGTACTTC. Its translation: CASSLGLGEQTQYF. Looking up the rest from reference TRBV5-1 and TRBJ2-5 gives the full variable domain: KAGVTQTPRYLIKTRGQQVTLSCSPISGHRSVSWYQQTPGQGLQFLFEYFSETQRNKGNFPGRFSGRQFSNSRSEMNVSTLELGDSALYLCASSLGLGEQTQYFGPGTRLLVL.

This rearrangement joins TRBV5-6 to TRBJ2-6; D remains ambiguous. Per the germline V gene, CDR1 is SGHDT and CDR2 is YYEEEE. This CDR3 has 16 amino acids. Deletions cut 1 base from V and 0 bases from J, with 8 bases between. The CDR3 reads CASSLRLSSGANVLTF. In nucleotides, the CDR3 is TGTGCCAGCAGCTTGAGGTTAAGCTCTGGGGCCAACGTCCTGACTTTC.

V is TRBV6-1 and J is TRBJ2-7; TRBD1 is a possible D gene (6 bases). V was clipped by 3 bases and J by 0 bases, with 12 bases between them. This CDR3 comprises 15 residues. Germline V gene sequence: CDR1 MNHNS, CDR2 SASEGT. The DNA of the CDR3 is TGTGCCAGCAGTGAGAGGACAGCTTTCTCCTACGAGCAGTACTTC. This sequence encodes CASSERTAFSYEQYF.

The rearrangement joins TRBV7-3 to TRBJ2-7, with TRBD1 matching over 11 bases. Looked up from germline, CDR1 is SGHTA and CDR2 is FQGTGA. There are 13 residues in the CDR3. With 4 bases clipped from V and 7 bases from J, the junction kept 3 bases outside the gene matches. Written as DNA, the CDR3 is TGTGCCAGCAGCTCGGACAGGGGGCGAGAGCAGTACTTC. Its protein product is CASSSDRGREQYF.

The chain combines TRBV11-2 with TRBJ2-1, with 11 positions matching TRBD2. The length of the CDR3 is 15 residues. V dropped 3 bases and J dropped 2; count of bases not matched to a gene: 0. The germline gives CDR1 SGHAT, CDR2 FQNNGV. The DNA of the CDR3 is TGTGCCAGCAGCTTTAGCGGGGGGGCCTACAATGAGCAGTTCTTC. Protein sequence: CASSFSGGAYNEQFF.

DNA of the CDR3: TGTGCCAGCTCACCAGCCGGGGGGTTGTCTTCCTACGAGCAGTACTTC. It encodes CASSPAGGLSSYEQYF. The chain combines TRBV18 with TRBJ2-7; 7 nucleotides align to TRBD2. Germline CDR1 and CDR2: KGHSH and LQKENI. V was pared by 2 bases and J by 1 base, with 8 bases of the junction left unmatched. The CDR3 has 16 residues. Looking up the rest from reference TRBV18 and TRBJ2-7 gives the full variable domain: NAGVMQNPRHLVRRRGQEARLRCSPMKGHSHVYWYRQLPEEGLKFMVYLQKENIIDESGMPKERFSAEFPKEGPSILRIQQVVRGDSAAYFCASSPAGGLSSYEQYFGPGTRLTVT.

The chain has TRBV5-5 and TRBJ1-5; D remains unclear. The germline CDR1 and CDR2 sequences are SGHKS and YYEKEE (reference sequence). The CDR3 runs 15 residues. With 0 bases removed from V and 0 bases from J, the gap between germline ends came to 7 bases. DNA for the CDR3: TGTGCCAGCAGCTTGGGAAGAAATAGCAATCAGCCCCAGCATTTT. As protein: CASSLGRNSNQPQHF.

Comment on this clone: At the DNA level, this CDR3 is encoded by other sequences in the same sample as well. The chain uses TRBV19 and TRBJ1-5; D not certain. CDR1 is LNHDA and CDR2 is SQIVND in the germline V gene (reference sequence). The length of the CDR3 is 13 residues. V was pared by 5 bases and J by 4 bases, with 9 bases between. CDR3 amino acids: CASSPGSNQPQHF. The CDR3 DNA sequence: TGTGCCAGTAGTCCCGGATCTAATCAGCCCCAGCATTTT.

J is TRBJ2-6 and V is TRBV5-4; D gene ambiguous. CDR1 is SGHNT, CDR2 YYREEE, per germline (reference sequence). Trimming pared 2 bases from V and 0 bases from J, leaving 12 bases between. CDR3 size: 17 residues. CDR3: CASSFGAASSGANVLTF. CDR3 nucleotides: TGTGCCAGCAGCTTCGGCGCAGCTAGCTCTGGGGCCAACGTCCTGACTTTC.

The J gene is TRBJ2-1, the V gene TRBV27; D possibly corresponds to TRBD2 (5 bases). Germline values: CDR1 MNHEY, CDR2 SMNVEV (reference sequence). The CDR3 covers 15 residues. V shed 7 bases and J shed 6 bases, with 19 bases lying between them. The DNA for the CDR3 is TGTGCCAGCAACAGTCTCCGGAGGTCGGGCAATGAGCAGTTCTTC. Protein sequence: CASNSLRRSGNEQFF.

Here the CDR3 reads CASSYTDQPQHF. The CDR3 DNA follows: TGTGCCAGCAGCTACACGGATCAGCCCCAGCATTTT. The V call is TRBV2, the J call TRBJ1-5; D not resolved. The V gene's germline CDR1 is SNHLY and CDR2 FYNNEI. Trimming left V 6 bases short and J 5 bases short, with 8 bases between. The CDR3 totals 12 residues.

This chain uses TRBV28 with TRBJ1-2; 10 bases map to TRBD1. The CDR3 spans 16 residues. Germline lookup yields CDR1 MDHEN and CDR2 SYDVKM. V shed 2 bases and J 7 bases; nucleotides not matched to a gene: 10. CDR3 protein: CASSLGYRQGASGYTF. The CDR3, as DNA: TGTGCCAGCAGTTTAGGGTATCGACAGGGGGCCAGTGGCTACACCTTC.

The chain uses TRBV7-2 and TRBJ2-3; 7 bases align to TRBD1. The germline V gene has CDR1 SGHTA and CDR2 FQGNSA. The V and J ends lost 4 bases and 0 bases, in that order; junction bases with no gene match: 4. There are 15 residues in the CDR3. CDR3 sequence: CASSSRGYSTDTQYF. The CDR3 coding sequence is TGTGCCAGCAGCTCCAGGGGGTATAGCACAGATACGCAGTATTTT. Full variable domain (outside the CDR3, taken from reference TRBV7-2 and TRBJ2-3): GAGVSQSPSNKVTEKGKDVELRCDPISGHTALYWYRQSLGQGLEFLIYFQGNSAPDKSGLPSDRFSAERTGGSVSTLTIQRTQQEDSAVYLCASSSRGYSTDTQYFGPGTRLTVL.

V and J are TRBV10-1 and TRBJ1-1, with 9 bases matching TRBD1. In germline, CDR1 is WNHNN, CDR2 SYGVQD (reference sequence). Losses at the gene ends were 0 bases for V and 1 base for J; bases not matched to a gene: 9. This CDR3 has 18 amino acids. The CDR3 region is CASSESLHPGQGNTEAFF. The CDR3 bases are TGCGCCAGCAGTGAGTCGTTACACCCGGGACAGGGGAACACTGAAGCTTTCTTT.